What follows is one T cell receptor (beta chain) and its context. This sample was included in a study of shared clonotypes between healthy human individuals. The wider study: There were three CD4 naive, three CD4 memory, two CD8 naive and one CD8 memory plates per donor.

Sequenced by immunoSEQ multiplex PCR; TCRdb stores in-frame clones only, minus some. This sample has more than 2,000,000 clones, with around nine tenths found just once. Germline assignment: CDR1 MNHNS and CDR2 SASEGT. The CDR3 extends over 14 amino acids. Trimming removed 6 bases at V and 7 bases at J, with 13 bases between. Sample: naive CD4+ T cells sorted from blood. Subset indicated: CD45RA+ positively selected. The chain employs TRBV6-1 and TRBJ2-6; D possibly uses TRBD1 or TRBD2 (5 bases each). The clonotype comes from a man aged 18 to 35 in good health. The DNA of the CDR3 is TGTGCCAGCAGACTAGGGGTCTTAGCCAACGTCCTGACTTTC. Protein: CASRLGVLANVLTF.